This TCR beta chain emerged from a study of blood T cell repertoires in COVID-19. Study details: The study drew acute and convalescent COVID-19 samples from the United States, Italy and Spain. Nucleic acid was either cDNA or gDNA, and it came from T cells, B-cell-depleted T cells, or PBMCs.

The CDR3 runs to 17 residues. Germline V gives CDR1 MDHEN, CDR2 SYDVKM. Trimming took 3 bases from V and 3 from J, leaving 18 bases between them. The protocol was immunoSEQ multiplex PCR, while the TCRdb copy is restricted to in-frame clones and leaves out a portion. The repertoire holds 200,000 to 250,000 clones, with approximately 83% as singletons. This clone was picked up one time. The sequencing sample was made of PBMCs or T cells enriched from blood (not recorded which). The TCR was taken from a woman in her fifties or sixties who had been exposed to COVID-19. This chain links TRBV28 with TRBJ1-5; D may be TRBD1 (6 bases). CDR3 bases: TGTGCCAGCAGTTTCCTCTTTAAGGACAGATTCAATCAGCCCCAGCATTTT. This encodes CASSFLFKDRFNQPQHF.